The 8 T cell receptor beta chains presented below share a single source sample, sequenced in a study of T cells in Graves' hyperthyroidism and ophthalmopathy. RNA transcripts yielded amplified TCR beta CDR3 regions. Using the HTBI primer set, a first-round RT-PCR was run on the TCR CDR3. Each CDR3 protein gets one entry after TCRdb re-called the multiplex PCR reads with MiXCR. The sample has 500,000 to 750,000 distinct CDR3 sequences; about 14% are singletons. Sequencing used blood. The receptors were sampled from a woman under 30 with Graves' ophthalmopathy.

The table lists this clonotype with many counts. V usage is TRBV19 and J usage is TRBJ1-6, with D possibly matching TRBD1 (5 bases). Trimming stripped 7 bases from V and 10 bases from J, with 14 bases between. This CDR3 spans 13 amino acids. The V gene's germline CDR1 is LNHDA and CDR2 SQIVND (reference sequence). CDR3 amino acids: CASKQGAGSPLHF. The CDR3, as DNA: TGTGCCAGTAAGCAGGGCGCAGGATCACCCCTCCACTTT.

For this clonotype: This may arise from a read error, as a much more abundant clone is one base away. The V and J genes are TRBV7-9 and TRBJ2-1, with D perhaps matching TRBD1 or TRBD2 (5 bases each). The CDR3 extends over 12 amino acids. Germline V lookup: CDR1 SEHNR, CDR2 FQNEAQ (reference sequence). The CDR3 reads CTSTLGVGEQFF. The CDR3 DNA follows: TGTACCAGCACCCTGGGGGTCGGTGAGCAGTTCTTC.

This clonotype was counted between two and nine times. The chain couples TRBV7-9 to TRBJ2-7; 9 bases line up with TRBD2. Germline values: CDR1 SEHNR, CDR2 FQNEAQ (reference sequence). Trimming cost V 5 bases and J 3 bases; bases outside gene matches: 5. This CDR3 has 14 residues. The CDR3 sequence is CASSRLAEGYEQYF. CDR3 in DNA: TGTGCCAGCAGCCGACTAGCGGAGGGCTACGAGCAGTACTTC.

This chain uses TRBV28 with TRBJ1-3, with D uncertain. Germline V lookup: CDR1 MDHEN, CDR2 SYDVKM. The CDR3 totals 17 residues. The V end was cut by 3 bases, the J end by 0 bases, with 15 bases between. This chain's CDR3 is CASSFGKGSASGNTIYF. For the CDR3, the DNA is TGTGCCAGCAGTTTCGGGAAGGGATCCGCCTCTGGAAACACCATATATTTT.

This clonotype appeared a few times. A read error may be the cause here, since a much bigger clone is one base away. CDR3 region: CASRLTSGSHEQYF. DNA for the CDR3: TGTGCCAGCAGGTTGACTAGCGGGAGCCACGAGCAGTACTTC. The chain couples TRBV6-5 to TRBJ2-7; 12 bases match TRBD2. Germline V gives CDR1 MNHEY, CDR2 SVGAGI. The CDR3 extends over 14 amino acids. J was trimmed by 5 bases and V by 6 bases; bases with no gene match: 5.

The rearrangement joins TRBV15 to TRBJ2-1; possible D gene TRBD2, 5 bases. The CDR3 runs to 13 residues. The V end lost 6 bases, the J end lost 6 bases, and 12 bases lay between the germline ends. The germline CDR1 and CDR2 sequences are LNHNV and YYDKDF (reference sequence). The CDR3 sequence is CATRLVPINEQFF. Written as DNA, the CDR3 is TGTGCCACCAGACTAGTCCCCATCAATGAGCAGTTCTTC.

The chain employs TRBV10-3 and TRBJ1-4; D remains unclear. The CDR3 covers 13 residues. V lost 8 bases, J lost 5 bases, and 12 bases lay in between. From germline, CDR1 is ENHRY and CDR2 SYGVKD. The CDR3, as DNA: TGTGCCATCGGACCCGAAGTCAATGAAAAACTGTTTTTT. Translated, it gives CAIGPEVNEKLFF.

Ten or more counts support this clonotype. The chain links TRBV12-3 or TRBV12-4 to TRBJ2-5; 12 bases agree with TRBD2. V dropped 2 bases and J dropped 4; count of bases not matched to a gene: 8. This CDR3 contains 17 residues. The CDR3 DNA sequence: TGTGCCAGCAGTTTATATTCCCGACTAGCGGGAGCAGAGACCCAGTACTTC. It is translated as CASSLYSRLAGAETQYF.